Following are 18 T cell receptor beta chains from one sample sequenced in a study of blood T cell repertoires in COVID-19. Repertoires were generated with immunoSEQ multiplex PCR, while TCRdb's copy carries only in-frame clones and drops some. The data show a few hundred thousand clones, approximately 88% seen once. The sequenced material came from peripheral blood. Source of these receptors: a man aged 35 to 55 with acute or convalescent COVID-19.

The rearrangement uses TRBV21-1 and TRBJ2-1; the table calls TRBD2, which could not be checked here. TRBV21-1 has pseudogene status. CDR3 length: 16 residues. Here the CDR3 DNA reads TGTGCCAGCAGCAAAAAATCTAGCGGCCCCAAAAAGGGGCAGTTCTTC. It is translated as CASSKKSSGPKKGQFF.

This clone has only one observation. This chain connects TRBV11-2 to TRBJ1-1, with D possibly being TRBD1 (5 bases). Germline V CDR1 and CDR2: SGHAT, FQNNGV. V lost 8 bases, J lost 9 bases, and 13 bases lay in between. CDR3 size: 11 residues. CDR3 coding DNA: TGTGCCAGCGGGACGGGGGGAAAAGCTTTCTTT. Encoded protein: CASGTGGKAFF. Combining the CDR3 with reference TRBV11-2 and TRBJ1-1 gives the whole variable domain EAGVAQSPRYKIIEKRQSVAFWCNPISGHATLYWYQQILGQGPKLLIQFQNNGVVDDSQLPKDRFSAERLKGVDSTLKIQPAKLEDSAVYLCASGTGGKAFFGQGTRLTVV.

The chain joins TRBV10-3 to TRBJ1-3; 8 bases are shared with TRBD1. With 5 bases clipped from V and 6 bases from J, the junction kept 3 bases outside the gene matches. Germline loops: CDR1 ENHRY, CDR2 SYGVKD. The CDR3 has 13 residues. The CDR3 nucleotides are TGTGCCATCAGTCTGACAGGGGTAAACACCATATATTTT. It specifies CAISLTGVNTIYF.

The chain links TRBV27 to TRBJ1-2; D might be TRBD1 (5 bases). The V gene lost 11 bases and the J gene lost 7 bases, with 17 bases spanning the gap. Germline lookup yields CDR1 MNHEY and CDR2 SMNVEV (reference sequence). The CDR3 is 12 amino acids. The CDR3 protein is CAVGGGYGGYTF. CDR3 DNA sequence: TGTGCCGTTGGGGGAGGTTATGGTGGCTACACCTTC.

This clone was detected a few times. The chain uses TRBV7-8 and TRBJ2-1, with 8 bases matching TRBD1. With V trimmed by 5 bases and J by 10 bases, 4 bases remained unmatched. CDR1 is SGHVS, CDR2 FQNEAQ, per germline. This CDR3 has 12 residues. This CDR3 is CASSEDRDEQFF. CDR3 nucleotide sequence: TGTGCCAGCAGCGAGGACAGGGACGAGCAGTTCTTC.

CDR3 nucleotide sequence: TGTGCCAGCAGTTTTTCGACAGGTGTCACCGGGGAGCTGTTTTTT. It translates to CASSFSTGVTGELFF. V is TRBV6-5 and J is TRBJ2-2, with a weak D call TRBD1 (6 bases). The CDR3 has 15 amino acids. Looked up from germline, CDR1 is MNHEY and CDR2 is SVGAGI. V was clipped by 4 bases and J by 4 bases, with 13 bases between them.

V is TRBV2 and J is TRBJ1-2; weak D call: TRBD1 (6 bases). The germline gives CDR1 SNHLY, CDR2 FYNNEI. This CDR3 has 12 amino acids. V gave up 6 bases and J gave up 3 bases, with 8 bases separating them. The CDR3 DNA is TGTGCCAGCAGGCGACAGGACTATGGCTACACCTTC. It specifies CASRRQDYGYTF.

The genes are TRBV5-1 and TRBJ2-3; 7 bases agree with TRBD1. The trim removed 0 bases at V and 3 bases at J, leaving 7 bases unmatched. There are 16 residues in the CDR3. CDR1 is SGHRS, CDR2 YFSETQ, per germline. CDR3 residues: CASSLVWDRPTDTQYF. CDR3 DNA: TGCGCCAGCAGCTTGGTGTGGGACAGACCTACAGATACGCAGTATTTT.

The chain carries TRBV9 and TRBJ2-7; 8 bases align to TRBD1. The CDR3 is 13 residues long. V lost 3 bases to trimming and J lost 4 bases; unmatched junction nucleotides: 3. Germline V CDR1 and CDR2: SGDLS, YYNGEE. The CDR3 DNA sequence: TGTGCCAGCAGCGCCGGGACAGGTTACGAGCAGTACTTC. The encoded protein is CASSAGTGYEQYF.

This sequence joins TRBV29-1 and TRBJ2-7; D is undetermined. Germline V gives CDR1 SQVTM, CDR2 ANQGSEA. The CDR3 is 11 amino acids. With 4 bases removed from V and 4 bases from J, the gap between germline ends came to 8 bases. CDR3 in amino acids: CSVVLQYEQYF. DNA of the CDR3: TGCAGCGTTGTCCTTCAGTACGAGCAGTACTTC.

This chain connects TRBV4-1 to TRBJ2-7; TRBD1 aligns across 9 bases. Trimming cost V 7 bases and J 3 bases; bases outside gene matches: 13. The germline CDR1 and CDR2 sequences are MGHRA and YSYEKL. The CDR3 sequence is 16 residues long. CDR3 protein: CASTHRFGTGNYEQYF. DNA of the CDR3: TGCGCCAGCACTCATAGATTCGGGACAGGGAACTACGAGCAGTACTTC.

Of note for this clone: The junction departs from germline at one end; a sequencing error may be responsible. CDR3 nucleotides: TGTGCTAGCAGCTTTAGCGGCTCCTACGAGCAGTACTTC. Translating gives CASSFSGSYEQYF. The gene calls are TRBV7-7 and TRBJ2-7; perhaps TRBD2 as D (6 bases). The CDR3 is made up of 13 amino acids. Germline CDR1 SSHAT, CDR2 FNYEAQ (reference sequence).

The chain carries TRBV27 and TRBJ1-5; D remains unclear. The CDR3 has 14 amino acids. Per the germline V gene, CDR1 is MNHEY and CDR2 is SMNVEV (reference sequence). Trimming pared 3 bases from V and 6 bases from J, leaving 12 bases between. For the CDR3, the DNA is TGTGCCAGCAGTTTCCAACCAGGTGGTCAGCCCCAGCATTTT. This codes for CASSFQPGGQPQHF.

This clone was observed a few times. The rearrangement links TRBV19 to TRBJ2-1; 12 positions agree with TRBD2. Unmatched junction bases numbered 12, after V lost 9 bases and J lost 9 bases. This CDR3 spans 15 amino acids. Germline V lookup: CDR1 LNHDA, CDR2 SQIVND (reference sequence). The CDR3, as DNA: TGTGCCAGCCCCATTAGGACTAGCGGGATTGGTGAGCAGTTCTTC. This encodes CASPIRTSGIGEQFF.

This clone was seen a single time. The rearrangement joins TRBV5-4 to TRBJ1-5; no clear D. CDR3 length equals 13 residues. Trimming took 0 bases from V and 9 from J, leaving 10 bases between them. CDR1 is SGHNT, CDR2 YYREEE, per germline (reference sequence). The DNA of the CDR3 is TGTGCCAGCAGCTTGGCCGTAGGCGGGCCCCAGCATTTT. This encodes CASSLAVGGPQHF.

This chain links TRBV5-6 with TRBJ1-5; no definite D call. Deletions cut 0 bases from V and 0 bases from J, with 7 bases between. The CDR3 loop spans 15 amino acids. Looked up from germline, CDR1 is SGHDT and CDR2 is YYEEEE. The CDR3: CASSLGGSSNQPQHF. In nucleotides, the CDR3 is TGTGCCAGCAGCTTGGGAGGAAGTAGCAATCAGCCCCAGCATTTT.

The chain combines TRBV5-4 with TRBJ2-2; TRBD2 might be the D (5 bases). The germline V and J ends were trimmed by 4 bases and 5 bases, with 12 bases remaining between them. The CDR3 covers 14 residues. Germline CDR1 reads SGHNT; CDR2 reads YYREEE (reference sequence). In DNA form, the CDR3 reads TGTGCCAGCAGCGAACGAGGGAGAACCGGGGAGCTGTTTTTT. It encodes CASSERGRTGELFF.

The gene calls are TRBV9 and TRBJ1-2, with 10 bases fitting TRBD1. Germline CDR1 is SGDLS and CDR2 is YYNGEE. V was clipped by 1 base and J by 8 bases; unmatched bases: 5. CDR3 size: 14 residues. The CDR3 spells CASSVNRDRGGYTF. The CDR3 region has the DNA TGTGCCAGCAGCGTAAATCGGGACAGGGGCGGCTACACCTTC. The full variable domain, its missing parts supplied by reference TRBV9 and TRBJ1-2, is DSGVTQTPKHLITATGQRVTLRCSPRSGDLSVYWYQQSLDQGLQFLIQYYNGEERAKGNILERFSAQQFPDLHSELNLSSLELGDSALYFCASSVNRDRGGYTFGSGTRLTVV.